This T cell receptor beta chain comes out of a study of CD8+ T cells in alopecia areata (dated by TCRdb to 2017 to 2018). Study-level background: Treated patients were enrolled in an open-label pilot trial of oral tofacitinib at 5 to 10 mg twice daily for moderate-to-severe alopecia areata. immunoSEQ multiplex PCR using 35 Vbeta forward primers and 13 Jbeta reverse primers was used to amplify TCRbeta CDR3 regions. For the treated patients, the SALT score, which quantifies what percentage of scalp surface area is affected, served as the measure of disease severity. Scalp tissue and sorted CD4+ and CD8+ peripheral blood T cells from patchy and totalis/universalis alopecia areata patients and from healthy controls were covered by human TCRbeta sequencing. The study used high-throughput TCRbeta sequencing to examine T cell clonal expansion in alopecia areata, in both the C3H/HeJ mouse model and human patients. Clonality in the scalp was compared among normal scalp (n=4), patchy alopecia areata scalp (n=8), and alopecia totalis/universalis scalp (n=8). RNA was obtained with the PAXgene miRNA kit for fixed scalp, the miRNeasy kit for PBMCs, and the RNeasy kit for mouse skin. Tofacitinib was given for 6 to 18 months, followed by 6 months of follow-up off drug to assess delayed response and recurrence. Patients on tofacitinib were biopsied at baseline and after 4 and 24 weeks of treatment, and several of the patients also had a later scalp biopsy.

According to the germline V gene, CDR1 reads SGHRS and CDR2 reads YFSETQ. A distance of 7 bases separates the germline ends of V and J, which lose 7 bases and 0 bases respectively. The CDR3 measures 12 amino acids from cysteine to phenylalanine. The kept DNA is CDR3 alone, 36 bases in frame from the first base. As regards this clone: What antigen it recognizes has not been identified. No base quality information exists; no much larger clone differs at one position.

Library preparation used the immunoSEQ multiplex PCR assay. RNA was extracted from all samples and reverse transcribed into cDNA, which served as template for TCR sequencing. First-strand cDNA was synthesized with SuperScript III using a 2:1 mix of oligo-dT and random hexamers. A synthetic immune receptor repertoire was used to assess amplification bias, and residual bias was removed computationally. The authors processed their data as follows. Raw reads were preprocessed to remove errors, and CDR3 was defined according to IMGT conventions as the region from the conserved cysteine to phenylalanine. Clonality was computed by normalizing Shannon entropy by log2 of the number of productive unique TCRs and subtracting the result from 1. Scalp TCRbeta sequences were cross-referenced with sorted blood CD4 and CD8 repertoires so that the CD4 or CD8 identity of scalp clones could be inferred. TCRdb provides this immuneACCESS table in a form limited to in-frame rearrangements. Some clones are lacking; in checked studies, under half of them reflect an unresolved V gene, and why the rest are absent is not known. For V, J and clone size, that table is used; D and trimming come from the DNA. The sample profile shows approximately 210,000 clones; about 64% of them were found once. The biggest ten clones account for around 4.3% of the sample.

The research as a whole found: Compared with normal scalp, lesional scalp, particularly in alopecia totalis/universalis, had higher clonality and more expanded CD8+ clones, which suggests antigenic drive. Because the treated cohort was small and had only one nonresponder, larger studies are needed to examine links between baseline CD8+ expansion and response. Many expanded lesional clones were found to persist in scalp and blood during tofacitinib treatment, and relapse after treatment cessation may be partly explained by this persistence. Scalp clonality and the number of expanded CD8+ clones among the top 100 scalp clones were significantly decreased by tofacitinib. Resident alphabeta T cells in normal human skin are also sequenced, complicating scalp TCR repertoire analysis, unlike mouse skin dominated by gammadelta T cells. Compared with mice, TCR sequences shared between patients were less clear, possibly partly because of HLA diversity across the patient population.

The time point label here, explained by the study, means: about four weeks on oral tofacitinib. Explained via the paper, the treatment or condition label denotes: oral pan-JAK inhibitor, 5-10 mg twice daily. Lesional scalp punch biopsies and peripheral blood were collected from alopecia areata patients. PBMCs were isolated by density centrifugation and stained for CD3, CD4 and CD8, after which CD4+ and CD8+ T cells were sorted on a FACSAria. The V and J segments used are TRBV5-1 and TRBJ2-5, and TRBD1 may be the D gene, going by 6 matching bases. The sequence derives from a human donor with alopecia areata. The source material was CD4+ T cells sorted from blood, sampled at week 4, from a patient treated with tofacitinib. The DNA sequence is as follows: TGCGCCAGCCGGACAGACCAAGAGACCCAGTACTTC. This translates into CASRTDQETQYF.